This T cell receptor beta chain appears in the sequencing data of a study of tumor-infiltrating lymphocytes in primary liver carcinoma. CDR1 MDHEN and CDR2 SYDVKM come from the germline V gene. The CDR3 runs to 14 residues. The germline V and J ends were trimmed by 8 bases and 4 bases, with 17 bases remaining between them. Concerning this clonotype itself: No antigen is known for it.

Extraction also yielded germline DNA, while blood RNA was obtained from unsorted whole blood. cDNA specific to TCR beta was made from 450 to 650 ng of total RNA, with a constant-region primer employed for priming. Generation of the TCR beta libraries relied on three nested multiplex PCR rounds using slightly modified ARM-PCR. The first two PCR rounds used TRBV1-TRBV30 primers with a Cbeta primer, nine to ten cycles each. TCRdb reprocessed the multiplex PCR reads via MiXCR and lists one record per CDR3 protein. Of about 200,000 distinct CDR3 sequences listed, approximately 65% are singletons. Study-level results: Samples were bulk unsorted, so CD4+ and CD8+ repertoires were not compared. Tumor-adjacent and tumor-blood pairs showed less overlap than tumor region pairs. Blood trailed tumors significantly in top-250-clone fraction (p = 0.039).

The rearrangement joins TRBV28 to TRBJ1-1; a possible D gene is TRBD1 (5 bases). The sample consisted of peripheral blood. The receptor comes from a woman in her fifties or sixties with primary liver carcinoma and hepatitis B virus infection. Written as DNA, the CDR3 is TGTGCCAGCGGGGGAAGACATAGGGGCACTGAAGCTTTCTTT. This gives the protein CASGGRHRGTEAFF.